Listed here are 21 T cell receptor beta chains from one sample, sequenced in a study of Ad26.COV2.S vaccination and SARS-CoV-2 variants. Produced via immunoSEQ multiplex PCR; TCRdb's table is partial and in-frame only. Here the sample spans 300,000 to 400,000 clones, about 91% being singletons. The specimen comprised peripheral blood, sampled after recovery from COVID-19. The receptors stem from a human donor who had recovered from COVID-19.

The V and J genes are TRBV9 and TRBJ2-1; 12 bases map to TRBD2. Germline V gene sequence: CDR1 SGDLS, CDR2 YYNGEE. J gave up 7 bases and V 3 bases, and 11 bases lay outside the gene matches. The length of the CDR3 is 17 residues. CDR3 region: CASSARPGLAGLNEQFF. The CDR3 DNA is TGTGCCAGCAGCGCCCGGCCGGGACTAGCGGGTTTAAATGAGCAGTTCTTC.

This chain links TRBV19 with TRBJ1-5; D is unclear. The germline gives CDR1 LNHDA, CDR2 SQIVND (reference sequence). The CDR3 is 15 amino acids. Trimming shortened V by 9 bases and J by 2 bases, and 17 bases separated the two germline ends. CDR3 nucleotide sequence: TGTGCCAGCTCCAACCGGGGTATCGGCAATCAGCCCCAGCATTTT. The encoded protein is CASSNRGIGNQPQHF.

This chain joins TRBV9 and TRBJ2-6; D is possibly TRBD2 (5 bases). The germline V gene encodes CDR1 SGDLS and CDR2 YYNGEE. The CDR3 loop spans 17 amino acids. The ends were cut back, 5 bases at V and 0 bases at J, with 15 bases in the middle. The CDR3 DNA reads TGTGCCAGCAGTCCCGCGGGCGAACCCTCTGGGGCCAACGTCCTGACTTTC. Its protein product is CASSPAGEPSGANVLTF.

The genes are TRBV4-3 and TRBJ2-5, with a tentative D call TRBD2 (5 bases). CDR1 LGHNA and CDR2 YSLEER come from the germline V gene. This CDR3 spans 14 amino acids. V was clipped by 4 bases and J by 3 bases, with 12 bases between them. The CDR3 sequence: CASSLSLAKETQYF. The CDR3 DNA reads TGCGCCAGCAGCCTCAGCCTAGCCAAAGAGACCCAGTACTTC.

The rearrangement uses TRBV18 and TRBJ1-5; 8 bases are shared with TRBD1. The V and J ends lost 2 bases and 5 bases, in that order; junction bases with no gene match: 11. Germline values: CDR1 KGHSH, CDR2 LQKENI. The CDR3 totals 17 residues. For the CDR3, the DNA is TGTGCCAGCTCACCAGTAGACAGGGGAAAAGACGATCAGCCCCAGCATTTT. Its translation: CASSPVDRGKDDQPQHF. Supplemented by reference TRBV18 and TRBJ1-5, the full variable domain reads NAGVMQNPRHLVRRRGQEARLRCSPMKGHSHVYWYRQLPEEGLKFMVYLQKENIIDESGMPKERFSAEFPKEGPSILRIQQVVRGDSAAYFCASSPVDRGKDDQPQHFGDGTRLSIL.

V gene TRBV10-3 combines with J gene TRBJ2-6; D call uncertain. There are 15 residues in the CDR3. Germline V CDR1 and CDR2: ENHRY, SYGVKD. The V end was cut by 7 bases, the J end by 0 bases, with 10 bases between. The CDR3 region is CAITNADSGANVLTF. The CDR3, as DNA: TGTGCCATCACCAATGCTGACTCTGGGGCCAACGTCCTGACTTTC.

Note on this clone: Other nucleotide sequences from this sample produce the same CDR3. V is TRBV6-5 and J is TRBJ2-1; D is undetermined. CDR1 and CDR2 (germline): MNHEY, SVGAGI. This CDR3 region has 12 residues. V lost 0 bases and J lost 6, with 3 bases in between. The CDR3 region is CASSYSGNEQFF. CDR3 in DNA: TGTGCCAGCAGTTACTCGGGCAATGAGCAGTTCTTC.

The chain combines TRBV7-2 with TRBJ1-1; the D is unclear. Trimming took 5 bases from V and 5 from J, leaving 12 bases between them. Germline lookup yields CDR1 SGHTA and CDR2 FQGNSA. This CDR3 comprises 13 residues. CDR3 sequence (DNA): TGTGCCAGCAGCGGTCAGGTAGTGACTGAAGCTTTCTTT. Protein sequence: CASSGQVVTEAFF.

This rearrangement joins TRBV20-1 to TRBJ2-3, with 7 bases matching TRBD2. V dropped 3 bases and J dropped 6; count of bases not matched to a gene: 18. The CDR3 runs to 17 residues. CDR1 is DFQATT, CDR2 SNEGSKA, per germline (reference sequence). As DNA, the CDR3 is TGCAGTGCTAGTGACGACGGGGGGTCTACGGTTTCCGATACGCAGTATTTT. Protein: CSASDDGGSTVSDTQYF.

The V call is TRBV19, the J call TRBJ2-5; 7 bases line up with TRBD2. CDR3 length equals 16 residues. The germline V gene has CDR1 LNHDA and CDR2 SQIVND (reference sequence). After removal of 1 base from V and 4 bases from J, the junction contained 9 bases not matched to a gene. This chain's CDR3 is CASSIGAGPGGETQYF. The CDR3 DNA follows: TGTGCCAGTAGTATAGGAGCGGGACCCGGGGGAGAGACCCAGTACTTC. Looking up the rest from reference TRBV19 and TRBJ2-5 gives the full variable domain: DGGITQSPKYLFRKEGQNVTLSCEQNLNHDAMYWYRQDPGQGLRLIYYSQIVNDFQKGDIAEGYSVSREKKESFPLTVTSAQKNPTAFYLCASSIGAGPGGETQYFGPGTRLLVL.

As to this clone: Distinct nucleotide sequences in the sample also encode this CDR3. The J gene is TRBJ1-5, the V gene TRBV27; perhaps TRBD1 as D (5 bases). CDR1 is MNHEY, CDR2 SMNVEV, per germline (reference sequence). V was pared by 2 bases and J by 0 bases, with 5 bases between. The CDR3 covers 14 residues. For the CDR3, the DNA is TGTGCCAGCAGTTTAGGGGGTAGCAATCAGCCCCAGCATTTT. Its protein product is CASSLGGSNQPQHF.

CDR3: CASSLLSGGRTDTQYF. The CDR3 DNA reads as TGTGCCAGCAGCTTGTTGTCAGGGGGTAGGACAGATACGCAGTATTTT. The chain uses TRBV5-6 and TRBJ2-3; 7 bases are shared with TRBD1. CDR1 and CDR2 from the germline V gene are SGHDT and YYEEEE. The CDR3 covers 16 residues. J was trimmed by 3 bases and V by 1 base; bases with no gene match: 8.

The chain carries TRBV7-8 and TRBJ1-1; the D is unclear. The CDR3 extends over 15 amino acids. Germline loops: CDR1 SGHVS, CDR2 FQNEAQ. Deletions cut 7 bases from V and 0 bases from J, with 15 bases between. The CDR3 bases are TGTGCCAGCAACTTCCCGTGGGAAATGAACACTGAAGCTTTCTTT. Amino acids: CASNFPWEMNTEAFF.

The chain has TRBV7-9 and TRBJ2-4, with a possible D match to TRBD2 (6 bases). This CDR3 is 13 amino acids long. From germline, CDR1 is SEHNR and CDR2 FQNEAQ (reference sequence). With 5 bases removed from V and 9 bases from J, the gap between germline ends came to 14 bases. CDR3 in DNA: TGTGCCAGCAGCACGCAAGGGGAGGTCATTCAGTACTTC. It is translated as CASSTQGEVIQYF.

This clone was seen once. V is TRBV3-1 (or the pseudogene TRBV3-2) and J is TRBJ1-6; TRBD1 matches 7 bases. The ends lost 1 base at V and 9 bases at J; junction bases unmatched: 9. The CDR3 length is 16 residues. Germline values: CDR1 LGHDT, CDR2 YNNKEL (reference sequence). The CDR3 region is CASSQGDSFVGSPLHF. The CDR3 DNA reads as TGTGCCAGCAGCCAAGGGGACAGCTTCGTCGGTTCACCCCTCCACTTT.

The CDR3 region has the DNA TGCGCCAGCAGCCCCTGGATGGAGGACTACAATGAGCAGTTCTTC. Its translation: CASSPWMEDYNEQFF. This chain connects TRBV4-3 to TRBJ2-1, with a possible D match to TRBD2 (5 bases). Germline-derived CDR1 and CDR2 are LGHNA and YSLEER. Deletions cut 4 bases from V and 3 bases from J, with 13 bases between. This CDR3 is built from 15 residues.

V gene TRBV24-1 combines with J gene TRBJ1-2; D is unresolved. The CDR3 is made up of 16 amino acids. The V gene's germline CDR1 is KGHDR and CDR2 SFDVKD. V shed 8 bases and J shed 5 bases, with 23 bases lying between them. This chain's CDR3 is CATIRLGGRVEYGYTF. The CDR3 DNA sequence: TGTGCCACCATCCGATTGGGAGGGCGGGTAGAGTATGGCTACACCTTC.

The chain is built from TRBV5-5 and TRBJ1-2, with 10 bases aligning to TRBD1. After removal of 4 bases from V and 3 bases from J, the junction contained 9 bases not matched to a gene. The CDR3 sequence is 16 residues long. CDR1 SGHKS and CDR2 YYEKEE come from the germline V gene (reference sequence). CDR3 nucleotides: TGTGCCAGCAGCCGGACAGGGGGGCGGGCGGACTATGGCTACACCTTC. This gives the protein CASSRTGGRADYGYTF.

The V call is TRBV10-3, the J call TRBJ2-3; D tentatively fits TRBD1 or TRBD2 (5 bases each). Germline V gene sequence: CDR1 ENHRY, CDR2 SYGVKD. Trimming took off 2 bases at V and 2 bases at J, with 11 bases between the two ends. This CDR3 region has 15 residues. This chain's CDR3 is CAISEGASITDTQYF. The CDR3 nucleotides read TGTGCCATCAGTGAGGGGGCTAGCATCACAGATACGCAGTATTTT.

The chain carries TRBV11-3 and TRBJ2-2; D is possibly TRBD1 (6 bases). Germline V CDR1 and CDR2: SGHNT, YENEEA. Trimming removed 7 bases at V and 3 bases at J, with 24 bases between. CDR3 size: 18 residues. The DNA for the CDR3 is TGTGCCAGCATCTTTCGTCTGAGAGGCCCAGGGGACACCGGGGAGCTGTTTTTT. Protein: CASIFRLRGPGDTGELFF.

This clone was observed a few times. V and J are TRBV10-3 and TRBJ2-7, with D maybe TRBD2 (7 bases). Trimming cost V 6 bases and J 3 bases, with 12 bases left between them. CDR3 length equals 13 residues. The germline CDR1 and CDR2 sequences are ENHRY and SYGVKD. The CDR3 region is CAIRPGGRYEQYF. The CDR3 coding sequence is TGTGCCATCAGACCGGGGGGCCGCTACGAGCAGTACTTC.